The clone carrying this T cell receptor beta chain has only a few counts. The data are from a study of blood T cell repertoires in COVID-19. Study in general: In each case, the material was cDNA or gDNA derived from T cells, B-cell-depleted T cells, or PBMCs.

The J segment lost 6 bases and the V segment lost 4 bases, leaving 9 bases of the junction unmatched. This CDR3 has 16 residues. Germline V gene lookup returns CDR1 KGHDR and CDR2 SFDVKD. TCRdb's table, derived via immunoSEQ multiplex PCR, lists solely in-frame clones and lacks some. This sample carries roughly 300,000 clones, about 82% of them seen once, and the ten largest clones take under 2%. J is TRBJ2-2 and V is TRBV24-1, with 8 bases fitting TRBD1. Sequenced material: peripheral blood. The TCR sequence derives from a woman aged 50 to 60 with acute or convalescent COVID-19. The CDR3: CATSEGQVAWSGELFF. As DNA, the CDR3 is TGTGCCACCAGTGAGGGACAGGTCGCGTGGTCCGGGGAGCTGTTTTTT.